This entry describes one TCR beta chain. The source of the sample is a study of blood T cell repertoires in COVID-19. Study at large: Samples came from the United States, Italy and Spain, spanning acute and convalescent COVID-19. From T cells, B-cell-depleted T cells, or PBMCs came the material, which was cDNA or gDNA.

Authors' methods: For nucleated cells, counts were estimated from reference gene primer amplification. The method was immunoSEQ multiplex PCR; TCRdb's version includes in-frame clones alone and lacks a portion of them. From that table come the V and J calls and clone size; the DNA was used to work out D and trimming. The data hold 250,000 or so clones, with around 84% observed a single time. Germline V gene data show CDR1 as SGHRS and CDR2 as YFSETQ. This CDR3 is built from 14 residues. V lost 3 bases and J lost 0, with 9 bases in between. The J gene is TRBJ2-5, the V gene TRBV5-1; possibly TRBD1 for D (6 bases). Sequencing was done on a sample of peripheral blood. The origin of this receptor is a woman between 18 and 30 years old with acute or convalescent COVID-19. The CDR3 DNA is TGCGCCAGCAGCTCAGGACAGTACCAAGAGACCCAGTACTTC. Translating gives CASSSGQYQETQYF. The full variable domain, completed using reference TRBV5-1 and TRBJ2-5, is KAGVTQTPRYLIKTRGQQVTLSCSPISGHRSVSWYQQTPGQGLQFLFEYFSETQRNKGNFPGRFSGRQFSNSRSEMNVSTLELGDSALYLCASSSGQYQETQYFGPGTRLLVL.